This T cell receptor (beta chain) was found in a study of cytomegalovirus exposure and HLA in healthy donors (dated by TCRdb to 2015 to 2018). With respect to the entire study: An earlier analysis of about 560 of the donors reported 276 Gb of sequence data and roughly 120 million unique TCR beta sequences obtained from some 170 million T cells. About 310 gigabases of sequencing data and 70 million to 100 million unique TCR sequences were included in an early release covering 550 to 800 HLA-typed donors. The genetic ancestry cluster associated with self-reported Caucasian donors included 81% of the 300 to 400 genotyped donors. The study aimed to test whether cataloging public T cell receptors could reveal signatures of past pathogen exposure. The study profiled the T cell repertoires of some 610 subjects by immunosequencing and related them to cytomegalovirus serostatus. In addition to the first cohort of approximately 650 subjects, a separate validation cohort of 130 or so different subjects was used. To predict cytomegalovirus infection status, the study brought together high-throughput TCR immunosequencing, statistical association of individual TCRs with disease status, and machine learning. In a later analysis, previously published TCR beta repertoires from 600 to 850 donors were re-analyzed and high-resolution HLA genotyping was added so that TCR occurrence patterns could be studied. Rather than drawing on any new phenotypic data, the later analysis identified candidate immune exposures from TCR beta sequences and the way those sequences occurred across donors. An earlier analysis of about 620 of the donors applied high-throughput TCR beta sequencing to assess whether each TCR beta V gene segment acted as functional or pseudogenic. Donor age, sex, ethnicity and CMV serostatus were compiled together with the repertoire data. Genome-wide SNP genotypes for about 65% of the 666 donors were used in a later genetic analysis, which treated that subset as a discovery cohort. All discovery cohort repertoires had been generated on a single sequencing platform. HLA typing included class I and class II loci at four-digit resolution. The number of typed donors differed by locus: 629-630 for A, B, C, DRB1 and DQB1; 522 for DQA1; roughly 600 for DPA1; and roughly 490 for DPB1. Roughly 5 DR-DQ haplotypes were handled as single units for association and clustering, since linkage in the cohort was strong. Among 300 to 500 genotyped donors of the cohort, an average of approximately 220,000 unique TCR beta nucleotide sequences was sequenced per donor, of which 15% to 20% were non-productive. Paper-wide results and their limitations: Some IMGT-functional V segments, including TRBV6-2 and TRBV6-3, could not be distinguished by the 87-base-pair reads and were therefore excluded. When HLA alleles, especially DR and DQ, strongly co-occurred, attributing TCR associations to individual alleles was difficult. CMV serostatus was the only immune exposure information available for the cohort. Because HLA typing was missing for some donors at each locus, association tests included only the typed subset. According to a later genetic analysis, donors in an Asian-associated ancestry cluster had fewer N-insertions in productive TCRs than the approximately 710-donor mean. This cohort had only TCR beta chains sequenced, and the lack of alpha or paired-chain data limited which features could be detected. In a later analysis, HLA-associated TCR beta chains showed more clonal expansion and lower generation probabilities than non-associated chains that were equally common. Because counts were too low, roughly 17 rarely observed V segments, including chromosome 9 orphons, were left out of the earlier analysis of 500 to 750 of the donors. In a later analysis, the rate of TCR association differed among HLA loci, with DRB1 alleles having the most associated TCRs and HLA-C alleles having the fewest. The study listed 164 TCR beta chains as associated with cytomegalovirus. A further reported finding was that TCR beta sequences accurately predicted the HLA-A and HLA-B alleles for most subjects in the first cohort. While some public TCRs were present in many individuals, most TCR sequences turned up only very rarely across donors. The classifier was reported to diagnose cytomegalovirus status with high specificity and sensitivity in both the original and validation cohorts. A later analysis reported that several top co-occurrence clusters appeared linked to parvovirus B19, influenza, CMV and Epstein-Barr virus. Broadly in line with IMGT annotations, most TCR beta V segments showed up in productive rearrangements about 87% or about 30% of the time in an earlier analysis of around 550 of the donors. The sequencing pipeline was judged likely to have produced a cluster of highly shared sequence variants as a technical artifact. Specific HLA alleles were associated with 18,000 or so TCR beta sequences at a false discovery rate of 0.05 in a later analysis. In a later analysis, most CMV-associated TCR beta chains were found to appear HLA-restricted, with HLA associations seemingly driven largely by CMV exposure. Correlated functional status among segregating V segments might reflect linkage disequilibrium, but an unknown experimental factor could not be ruled out. A few of the identified cytomegalovirus-associated TCR beta chains were confirmed in vitro to be specific for cytomegalovirus antigens. Presence/absence analyses assumed roughly uniform sequencing depth across donors, an assumption that may not hold. It was suggested by the authors that the approach could potentially be generalized to other disease states and immunological phenotypes. An association between a missense DCLRE1C variant and V-gene and J-gene trimming of TCR beta chains was found in a later genetic analysis and replicated in an independent cohort.

This clone was found a few times. What antigen it recognizes has not been identified. No much larger clonotype is one base removed from it; base qualities were not supplied. Spanning cysteine to phenylalanine, the CDR3 consists of 16 amino acids. The only DNA kept is the CDR3, 48 bases in frame from the first base. Via the germline V gene, CDR1 is SGHRS and CDR2 YFSETQ. V is cut by 0 bases and J by 4 bases, and the space between the germline ends is 14 bases. The cohort was made up of about 610 healthy bone marrow donors. At the time of sampling, all cohort members were nominally healthy, though unrecorded immune exposures were likely present. Of the approximately 700 cohort members, just under 300 had a positive CMV serostatus and about 400 had a negative one, while no CMV serostatus was recorded for the donor. Each donor provided a peripheral blood sample, and peripheral blood mononuclear cells were used for TCR beta sequencing. Genomic DNA extraction from the blood cell samples was performed with the Qiagen DNeasy Blood Extraction Kit.

Libraries were constructed by the immunoSEQ multiplex PCR assay. For the multiplex PCR, a mixture combining 60 forward primers for TCR Vbeta segments and 13 reverse primers for TCR Jbeta segments was used. The CDR3 region of rearranged TCR beta genes was amplified from genomic DNA by a multiplex PCR assay. On the Illumina HiSeq System, the amplified TCR beta libraries were sequenced as 87-base-pair reads. The published analysis was carried out like this. A later analysis tallied roughly 76 million unique TCR beta chains across the 666 repertoires, and about 10 million of those chains were shared by two or more donors. Raw reads were error-corrected and collapsed into unique sequences with a nearest-neighbor algorithm that merged closely related sequences to remove PCR and sequencing errors. CDR3 sequences were aligned to IMGT reference sequences to assign V, D and J gene segments. Each retained sequence needed at least a six-nucleotide match to both a V gene segment and a J gene segment. A rearrangement counted as productive if the CDR3 had no stop codons and remained in frame with V and J, and every other rearrangement counted as non-productive. Following IMGT convention, CDR3 was defined as the stretch from the second conserved V-encoded cysteine up to the conserved J-encoded phenylalanine. Sequences without an unambiguous match to a single V gene segment were excluded from the earlier analysis of about 600 of the donors. In an earlier analysis of 587 of the donors, V segments were called functional above 56.7% productive rearrangements and were called segregating when the between-donor standard deviation exceeded 5%. To diagnose cytomegalovirus status from the catalog of TCR beta chain sequences, a statistical classification framework was built. V and J gene assignment, in a later analysis, came from comparing TCR nucleotide sequences with IMGT/GENE-DB human TR gene sequences. In a later analysis, CDR3 sequences and most-parsimonious VDJ recombination scenarios were assigned using the TCRdist pipeline. In a later analysis, each TCR beta chain was defined by its CDR3 amino acid sequence together with its V-gene family, and reads without a unique V-gene family were excluded. In a later analysis, around 650 highly shared, low-generation-probability nucleotide sequences were removed to address suspected cross-contamination and a sequencing artifact. A later analysis calculated a clonal expansion index for each public chain from normalized within-repertoire ranks of inferred template counts. In a later analysis, generation probabilities were computed using a VDJ recombination model fitted to out-of-frame rearrangements, and the results were checked against IGoR. In a later analysis, TCR-TCR, TCR-HLA and TCR-CMV co-occurrence was scored with hypergeometric tests, and a repertoire-size bias correction was applied to TCR pairs. In a later analysis, false discovery rates were estimated by permuting HLA or CMV assignments 20 times. In a later analysis, co-occurring TCRs were grouped using DBSCAN, with TCRdist sequence similarity added in when clustering inside HLA-allele-positive subsets. Repertoires with fewer than 30,000 or more than 120,000 public chains were left out of co-occurrence clustering, as were a handful of repertoires with anomalous nucleotide sharing. TCRdb took this table from immuneACCESS and kept in-frame rearrangements with V and J called. Such tables lack part of the clones; where checked against another copy, unresolved V genes explain under half of the gap, and the rest is unexplained. The DNA was the basis for D and trimming; V, J and clone size are from that table. The sample records under 150,000 clones, around 70% of which are singletons. The top ten clones comprise about 2.6% of the sample.

The chain was built from TRBV5-1 and TRBJ1-3, with TRBD1 tentatively as D gene (5 bases match). What was sequenced was PBMCs. This clonotype was sampled from a human donor in good health. This receptor has the CDR3 CASSLDRSLGGNTIYF. The nucleotides read TGCGCCAGCAGCTTGGACAGGTCCTTGGGGGGAAACACCATATATTTT.